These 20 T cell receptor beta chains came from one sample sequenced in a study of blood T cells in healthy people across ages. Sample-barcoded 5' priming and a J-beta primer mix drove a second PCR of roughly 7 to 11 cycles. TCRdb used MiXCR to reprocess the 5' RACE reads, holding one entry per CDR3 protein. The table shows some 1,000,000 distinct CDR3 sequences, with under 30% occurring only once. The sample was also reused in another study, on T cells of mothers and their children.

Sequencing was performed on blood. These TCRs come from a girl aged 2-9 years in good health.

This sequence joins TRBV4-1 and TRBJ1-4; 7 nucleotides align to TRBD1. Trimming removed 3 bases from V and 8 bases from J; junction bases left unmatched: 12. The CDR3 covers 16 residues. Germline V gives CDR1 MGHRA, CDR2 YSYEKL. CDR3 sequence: CASSQRLRTGSEKLFF. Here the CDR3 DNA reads TGCGCCAGCAGCCAGAGACTCAGGACAGGATCGGAAAAACTGTTTTTT.

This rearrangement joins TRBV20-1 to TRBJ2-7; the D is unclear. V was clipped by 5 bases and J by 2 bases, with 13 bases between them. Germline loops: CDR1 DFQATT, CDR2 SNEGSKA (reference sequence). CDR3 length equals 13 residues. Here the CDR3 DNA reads TGCAGTGCTCTAGAGCGCCTAACCTACGAGCAGTACTTC. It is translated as CSALERLTYEQYF.

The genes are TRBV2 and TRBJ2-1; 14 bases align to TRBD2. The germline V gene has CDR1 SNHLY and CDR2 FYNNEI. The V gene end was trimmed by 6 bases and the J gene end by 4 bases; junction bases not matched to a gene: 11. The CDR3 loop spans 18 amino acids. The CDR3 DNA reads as TGTGCCAGCAGGGGGACTAGCGGGGGCTCCTTTACATACAATGAGCAGTTCTTC. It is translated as CASRGTSGGSFTYNEQFF.

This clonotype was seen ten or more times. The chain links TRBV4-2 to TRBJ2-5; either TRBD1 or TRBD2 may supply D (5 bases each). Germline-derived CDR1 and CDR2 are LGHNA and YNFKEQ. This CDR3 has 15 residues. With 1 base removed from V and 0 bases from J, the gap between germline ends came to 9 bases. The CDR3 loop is CASSQAGTYQETQYF. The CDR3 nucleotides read TGTGCCAGCAGCCAAGCGGGGACGTACCAAGAGACCCAGTACTTC.

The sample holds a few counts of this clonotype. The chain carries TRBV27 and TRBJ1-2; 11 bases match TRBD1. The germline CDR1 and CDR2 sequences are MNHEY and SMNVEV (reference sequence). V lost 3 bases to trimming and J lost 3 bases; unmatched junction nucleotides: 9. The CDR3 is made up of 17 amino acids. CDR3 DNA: TGTGCCAGCAGTTTCCGACCCCGGACAGGGGGCTACTATGGCTACACCTTC. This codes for CASSFRPRTGGYYGYTF.

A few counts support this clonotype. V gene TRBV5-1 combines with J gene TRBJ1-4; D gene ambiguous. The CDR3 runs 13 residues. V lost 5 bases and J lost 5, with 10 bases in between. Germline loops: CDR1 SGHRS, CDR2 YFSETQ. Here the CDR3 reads CASSFTENEKLFF. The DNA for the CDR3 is TGCGCCAGCAGTTTCACGGAGAATGAAAAACTGTTTTTT.

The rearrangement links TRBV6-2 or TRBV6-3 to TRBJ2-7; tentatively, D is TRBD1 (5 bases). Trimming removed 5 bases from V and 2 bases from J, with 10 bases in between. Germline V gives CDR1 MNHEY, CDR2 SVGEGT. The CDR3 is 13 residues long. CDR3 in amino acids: CASSPVQAYEQYF. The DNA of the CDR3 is TGTGCCAGCAGTCCCGTACAGGCCTACGAGCAGTACTTC.

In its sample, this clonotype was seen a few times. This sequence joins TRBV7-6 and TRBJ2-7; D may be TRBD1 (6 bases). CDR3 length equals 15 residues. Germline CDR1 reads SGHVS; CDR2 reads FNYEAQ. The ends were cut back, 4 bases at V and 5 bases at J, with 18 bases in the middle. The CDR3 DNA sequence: TGTGCCAGCAGCTCACTAGAACAGGGCGGACACGAGCAGTACTTC. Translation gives CASSSLEQGGHEQYF.

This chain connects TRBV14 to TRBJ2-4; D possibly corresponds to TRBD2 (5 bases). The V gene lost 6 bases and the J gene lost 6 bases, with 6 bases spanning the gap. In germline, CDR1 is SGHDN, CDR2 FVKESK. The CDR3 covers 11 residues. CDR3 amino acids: CASSRGNIQYF. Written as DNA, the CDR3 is TGTGCCAGCAGTCGGGGAAACATTCAGTACTTC.

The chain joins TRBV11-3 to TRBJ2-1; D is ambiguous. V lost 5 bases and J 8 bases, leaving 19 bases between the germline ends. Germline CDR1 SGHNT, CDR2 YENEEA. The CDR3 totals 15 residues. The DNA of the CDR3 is TGTGCCAGCAGCCTCAGTCGGTCAGGCCTCGATGAGCAGTTCTTC. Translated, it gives CASSLSRSGLDEQFF. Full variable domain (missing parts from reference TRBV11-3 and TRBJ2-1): EAGVVQSPRYKIIEKKQPVAFWCNPISGHNTLYWYLQNLGQGPELLIRYENEEAVDDSQLPKDRFSAERLKGVDSTLKIQPAELGDSAVYLCASSLSRSGLDEQFFGPGTRLTVL.

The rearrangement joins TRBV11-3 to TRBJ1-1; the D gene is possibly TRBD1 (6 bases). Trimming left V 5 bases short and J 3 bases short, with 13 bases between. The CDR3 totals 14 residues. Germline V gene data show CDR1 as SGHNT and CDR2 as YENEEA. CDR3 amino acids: CASSEQGRDTEAFF. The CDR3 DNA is TGTGCCAGCAGCGAACAGGGAAGGGACACTGAAGCTTTCTTT.

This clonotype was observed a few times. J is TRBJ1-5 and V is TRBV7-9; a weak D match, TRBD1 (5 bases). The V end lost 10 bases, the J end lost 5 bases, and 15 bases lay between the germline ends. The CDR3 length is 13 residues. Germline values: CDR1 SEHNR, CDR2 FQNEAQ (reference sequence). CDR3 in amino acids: CATTKGADQPQHF. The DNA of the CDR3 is TGTGCCACCACCAAAGGGGCAGATCAGCCCCAGCATTTT. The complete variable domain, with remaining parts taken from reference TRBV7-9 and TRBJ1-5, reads DTGVSQNPRHKITKRGQNVTFRCDPISEHNRLYWYRQTLGQGPEFLTYFQNEAQLEKSRLLSDRFSAERPKGSFSTLEIQRTEQGDSAMYLCATTKGADQPQHFGDGTRLSIL.

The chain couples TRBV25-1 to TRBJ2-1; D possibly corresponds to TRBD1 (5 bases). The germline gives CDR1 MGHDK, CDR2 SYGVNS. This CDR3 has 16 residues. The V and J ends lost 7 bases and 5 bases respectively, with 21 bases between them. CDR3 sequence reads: CASTKLKPRANNEQFF. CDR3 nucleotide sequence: TGTGCCAGCACCAAATTGAAGCCCAGGGCCAACAATGAGCAGTTCTTC.

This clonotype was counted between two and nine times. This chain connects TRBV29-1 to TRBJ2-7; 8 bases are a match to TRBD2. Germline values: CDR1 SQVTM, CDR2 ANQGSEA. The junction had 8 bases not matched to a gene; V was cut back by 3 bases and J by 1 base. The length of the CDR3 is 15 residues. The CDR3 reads CSVEFLVAGSYEQYF. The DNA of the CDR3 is TGCAGCGTTGAGTTTCTGGTAGCGGGGTCCTACGAGCAGTACTTC.

CDR3 nucleotides: TGTGCCAGCAGCTTTGAAGGGTCGGAGACCCAGTACTTC. This sequence encodes CASSFEGSETQYF. The V gene is TRBV7-9, the J gene TRBJ2-5; D remains ambiguous. The V gene's germline CDR1 is SEHNR and CDR2 FQNEAQ (reference sequence). Trimming stripped 3 bases from V and 5 bases from J, with 10 bases between. The CDR3 runs to 13 residues. Based on the CDR3 plus reference TRBV7-9 and TRBJ2-5, the full variable domain is DTGVSQNPRHKITKRGQNVTFRCDPISEHNRLYWYRQTLGQGPEFLTYFQNEAQLEKSRLLSDRFSAERPKGSFSTLEIQRTEQGDSAMYLCASSFEGSETQYFGPGTRLLVL.

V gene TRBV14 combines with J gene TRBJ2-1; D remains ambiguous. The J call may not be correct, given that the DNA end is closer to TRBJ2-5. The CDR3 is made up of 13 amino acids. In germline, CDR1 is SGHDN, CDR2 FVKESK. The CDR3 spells CASSRLSVETQYF. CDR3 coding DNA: TGTGCCAGCAGCCGGCTGTCGGTGGAGACCCAGTACTTC.

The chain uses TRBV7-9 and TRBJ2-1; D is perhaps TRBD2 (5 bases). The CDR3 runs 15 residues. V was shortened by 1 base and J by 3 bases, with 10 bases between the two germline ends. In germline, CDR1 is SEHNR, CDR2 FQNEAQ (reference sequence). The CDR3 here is CASSLGGEFYNEQFF. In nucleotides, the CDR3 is TGTGCCAGCAGCTTAGGGGGAGAGTTCTACAATGAGCAGTTCTTC.

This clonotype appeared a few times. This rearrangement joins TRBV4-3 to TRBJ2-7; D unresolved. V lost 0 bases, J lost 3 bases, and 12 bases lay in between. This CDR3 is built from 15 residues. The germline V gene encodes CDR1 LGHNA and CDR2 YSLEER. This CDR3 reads CASSQDRSPGYEQYF. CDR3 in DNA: TGCGCCAGCAGCCAAGATAGGAGCCCGGGCTACGAGCAGTACTTC.

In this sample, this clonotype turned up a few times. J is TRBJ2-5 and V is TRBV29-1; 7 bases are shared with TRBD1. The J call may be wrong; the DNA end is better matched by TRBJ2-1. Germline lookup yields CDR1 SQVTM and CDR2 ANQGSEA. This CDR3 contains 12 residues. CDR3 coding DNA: TGCAGCGTTGAAGCCGACAGGGTTGAGCAGTTCTTC. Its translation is CSVEADRVEQFF.

The CDR3 coding sequence is TGTGCCAGCCCCTCTTGGGGGGGCGACCCCTACGAGCAGTACTTC. Its translation: CASPSWGGDPYEQYF. The chain employs TRBV27 and TRBJ2-1, with D maybe TRBD2 (7 bases). The last part of the DNA fits TRBJ2-7 better; the J call may be wrong. The CDR3 is 15 amino acids. Germline V lookup: CDR1 MNHEY, CDR2 SMNVEV (reference sequence).